This is a list of T cell receptor beta chains from one sample in a study of shared clonotypes between healthy human individuals. Profiling relied on immunoSEQ multiplex PCR, and the TCRdb table lists in-frame clones only, not all of them. The table lists about 1 million clones, under 80% of them singletons, with roughly 1.5% in the top ten. Sequences were obtained from memory CD4+ T cells sorted from blood. The receptors were sampled from a man aged 18 to 30 in good health. The CDR3 runs from the conserved cysteine through the conserved F or W. A clone size is listed for some rows: how often the clone was seen (once, few, many), or a class if it is expanded.

CDR3 protein: CASSQGGTTGGTYGYTF; clone size: NA; CDR3 length: 17; V gene: TRBV4-1
CDR3 protein: CASSPSGGVRDTQYF; clone size: NA; CDR3 length: 15; V gene: TRBV2
CDR3 protein: CASSLRDRGTYEQYF; clone size: NA; CDR3 length: 15; V gene: TRBV5-4
CDR3 protein: CASSLADRVYGYTF; clone size: NA; CDR3 length: 14; V gene: TRBV7-8
CDR3 protein: CASSPGQPIYF; clone size: NA; CDR3 length: 11; V gene: TRBV19
CDR3 protein: CASSVGVGIVTNEKLFF; clone size: NA; CDR3 length: 17; V gene: TRBV9
CDR3 protein: CASSTGRIDYGYTF; clone size: NA; CDR3 length: 14; V gene: TRBV28
CDR3 protein: CASSPNRGEAFF; clone size: NA; CDR3 length: 12; V gene: TRBV18
CDR3 protein: CASSQVTPFSDRMNTEAFF; clone size: few; CDR3 length: 19; V gene: TRBV4-1
CDR3 protein: CASSMEVHEQFF; clone size: NA; CDR3 length: 12; V gene: TRBV19
CDR3 protein: CASTLVGGPGNTIYF; clone size: many; CDR3 length: 15; V gene: TRBV5-1
CDR3 protein: CAWSPPPGLTPLHF; clone size: NA; CDR3 length: 14; V gene: TRBV30
CDR3 protein: CASSATNEKLFF; clone size: NA; CDR3 length: 12; V gene: TRBV6-1
CDR3 protein: CASSQDPRQGAEAFF; clone size: once; CDR3 length: 15; V gene: TRBV4-3
CDR3 protein: CASSPRGGTGNTIYF; clone size: few; CDR3 length: 15; V gene: TRBV5-8
CDR3 protein: CASSENPGLGQPQHF; clone size: NA; CDR3 length: 15; V gene: TRBV6-1
CDR3 protein: CASSQTLGNTIYF; clone size: few; CDR3 length: 13; V gene: TRBV7-7
CDR3 protein: CAISESGGSYNEQFF; clone size: NA; CDR3 length: 15; V gene: TRBV10-3
CDR3 protein: CASSPPGYNEQFF; clone size: NA; CDR3 length: 13; V gene: TRBV6-5
CDR3 protein: CASSEPGLETYNEQFF; clone size: NA; CDR3 length: 16; V gene: TRBV10-2
CDR3 protein: CAISQGGSTEAFF; clone size: once; CDR3 length: 13; V gene: TRBV10-3
CDR3 protein: CASSSQGNEQFF; clone size: once; CDR3 length: 12; V gene: TRBV7-9
CDR3 protein: CASSETPTGEQPQHF; clone size: few; CDR3 length: 15; V gene: TRBV2
CDR3 protein: CASSLGPTGELFF; clone size: NA; CDR3 length: 13; V gene: TRBV5-1
CDR3 protein: CAWTRGYTDTQYF; clone size: NA; CDR3 length: 13; V gene: TRBV30
CDR3 protein: CAISEWTSAEAFF; clone size: few; CDR3 length: 13; V gene: TRBV10-3
CDR3 protein: CASSLGLATDTQYF; clone size: NA; CDR3 length: 14; V gene: TRBV5-1
CDR3 protein: CASSDASGQGVRGYTF; clone size: NA; CDR3 length: 16; V gene: TRBV6-1
CDR3 protein: CAWSAQGSTEAFF; clone size: NA; CDR3 length: 13; V gene: TRBV30
CDR3 protein: CASSLQQDSNQPQHF; clone size: many; CDR3 length: 15; V gene: TRBV28
CDR3 protein: CAWSGTFTKETQYF; clone size: NA; CDR3 length: 14; V gene: TRBV30
CDR3 protein: CASSLALGNTIYF; clone size: NA; CDR3 length: 13; V gene: TRBV11-1